A selection of T cell receptor beta chains follows, all from one sample in a study of CD4 T cells in relation to SARS-CoV-2 and coronaviruses. The data were produced by immunoSEQ multiplex PCR, yet TCRdb's version contains in-frame clones alone and is incomplete. The top ten hold about 15% of the sample, which has 25,000 or so clones, around 78% seen once. Antigens of these TCRs are unknown. The specimen was CD4+ T cells from PBMCs, cultured in vitro. The receptors stem from a human donor in good health. Each CDR3 is given with its conserved first and last residue. Each record gives: clone size, J gene, D gene, V gene, CDR3 DNA, CDR3 protein. A D gene is named only where the DNA matches it firmly. The size field is filled for only some rows; it gives once, few, many or a size class.

abundance: once; j_gene: TRBJ1-3; d_gene: NA; v_gene: TRBV29-1; CDR3nt: TGCAGCGTTGTTCGGGGCGGTGGAAACACCATATATTTT; CDR3aa: CSVVRGGGNTIYF
abundance: NA; j_gene: TRBJ2-3; d_gene: NA; v_gene: TRBV3-1/TRBV3-2; CDR3nt: TGTGCCAGCAGCCAAGCGGGGTTCGGAGATACGCAGTATTTT; CDR3aa: CASSQAGFGDTQYF
abundance: NA; j_gene: TRBJ1-1; d_gene: NA; v_gene: TRBV10-2; CDR3nt: TGCGCCAGCAGTGAGTCGAGGAACACTGAAGCTTTCTTT; CDR3aa: CASSESRNTEAFF
abundance: NA; j_gene: TRBJ1-3; d_gene: NA; v_gene: TRBV12-3/TRBV12-4; CDR3nt: TGTGCCAGCAGTTTTGAGGCAAACACCATATATTTT; CDR3aa: CASSFEANTIYF
abundance: once; j_gene: TRBJ2-5; d_gene: NA; v_gene: TRBV7-9; CDR3nt: TGTGCCAGCAGCGTGCGGACAGAAGAGACCCAGTACTTC; CDR3aa: CASSVRTEETQYF
abundance: NA; j_gene: TRBJ2-1; d_gene: TRBD2; v_gene: TRBV19; CDR3nt: TGTGCCAGTAGTAAGACTAGCGGAGACTACAATGAGCAGTTCTTC; CDR3aa: CASSKTSGDYNEQFF
abundance: NA; j_gene: TRBJ1-6; d_gene: NA; v_gene: TRBV18; CDR3nt: TGTGCCAGCTCACCACAGGGGAGCTTGGAGAATTCACCCCTCCACTTT; CDR3aa: CASSPQGSLENSPLHF
abundance: NA; j_gene: TRBJ2-1; d_gene: NA; v_gene: TRBV23-1; CDR3nt: TGCGCCAGCAGTCAGCCATCCCCATCACTTTACAATGAGCAGTTCTTC; CDR3aa: CASSQPSPSLYNEQFF
abundance: NA; j_gene: TRBJ2-5; d_gene: NA; v_gene: TRBV2; CDR3nt: TGTGCCAGCCCCGGGGTTGACCTCCAAGAGACCCAGTACTTC; CDR3aa: CASPGVDLQETQYF
abundance: once; j_gene: TRBJ2-1; d_gene: TRBD1; v_gene: TRBV7-9; CDR3nt: TGTGCCAGCAGCTTCGGACAGGGGTTCGGAGAGCAGTTCTTC; CDR3aa: CASSFGQGFGEQFF
abundance: NA; j_gene: TRBJ1-4; d_gene: NA; v_gene: TRBV18; CDR3nt: TGTGCCAGCTCTCCAGGACTACAGGCTAATGAAAAACTGTTTTTT; CDR3aa: CASSPGLQANEKLFF
abundance: NA; j_gene: TRBJ1-1; d_gene: NA; v_gene: TRBV5-1; CDR3nt: TGCGCCAGCAGCTTGGCCCCCCGGGGTGGGCAGGCCCTTGAAGCTTTCTTT; CDR3aa: CASSLAPRGGQALEAFF
abundance: NA; j_gene: TRBJ1-6; d_gene: NA; v_gene: TRBV18; CDR3nt: TGTGCCAGCTCACCACCGGGAGGCAATTCACCCCTCCACTTT; CDR3aa: CASSPPGGNSPLHF
abundance: NA; j_gene: TRBJ2-6; d_gene: NA; v_gene: TRBV6-4; CDR3nt: TGTGCCAGCAGTGACTCGGACGTCTCTGGGGCCAACGTCCTGACTTTC; CDR3aa: CASSDSDVSGANVLTF
abundance: NA; j_gene: TRBJ1-6; d_gene: NA; v_gene: TRBV5-5; CDR3nt: TGTGCCAGCAGCTTGGGCACGGTGAGCTCCTATAATTCACCCCTCCACTTT; CDR3aa: CASSLGTVSSYNSPLHF
abundance: NA; j_gene: TRBJ2-7; d_gene: NA; v_gene: TRBV28; CDR3nt: TGTGCCAGCAGTCCCCGCGGGACAGAACCCTACGAGCAGTACTTC; CDR3aa: CASSPRGTEPYEQYF
abundance: NA; j_gene: TRBJ2-3; d_gene: NA; v_gene: TRBV6-5; CDR3nt: TGTGCCAGCAGACGGGACCCCGGCACAGATACGCAGTATTTT; CDR3aa: CASRRDPGTDTQYF
abundance: once; j_gene: TRBJ2-7; d_gene: NA; v_gene: TRBV3-1/TRBV3-2; CDR3nt: TGTGCCAGCAGCCCCCCCGGGGCAGCAGCTACCGCCTACGAGCAGTACTTC; CDR3aa: CASSPPGAAATAYEQYF
abundance: NA; j_gene: TRBJ2-5; d_gene: NA; v_gene: TRBV3-1/TRBV3-2; CDR3nt: TGTGCCAGCAGCCAAGGTCCCGGGGGCCAAGAGACCCAGTACTTC; CDR3aa: CASSQGPGGQETQYF
abundance: medium-sized; j_gene: TRBJ2-5; d_gene: NA; v_gene: TRBV11-2; CDR3nt: TGTGCCAGCAGCAGACAGGATCCCCAAGAGACCCAGTACTTC; CDR3aa: CASSRQDPQETQYF
abundance: NA; j_gene: TRBJ1-1; d_gene: NA; v_gene: TRBV5-1; CDR3nt: TGCGCCAGCAGTGGGGATATGAACACTGAAGCTTTCTTT; CDR3aa: CASSGDMNTEAFF
abundance: few; j_gene: TRBJ2-3; d_gene: NA; v_gene: TRBV6-5; CDR3nt: TGTGCCAGCAATTTTGGAGATACGCAGTATTTT; CDR3aa: CASNFGDTQYF
abundance: NA; j_gene: TRBJ2-7; d_gene: TRBD1; v_gene: TRBV30; CDR3nt: TGTGCTGGGAGGGACAGGGGTTCGTACGAGCAGTACTTC; CDR3aa: CAGRDRGSYEQYF
abundance: NA; j_gene: TRBJ1-2; d_gene: TRBD1; v_gene: TRBV7-9; CDR3nt: TGTGCCAGCAGCTTAGACCACAGGGGAAGAGGCTACACCTTC; CDR3aa: CASSLDHRGRGYTF
abundance: NA; j_gene: TRBJ2-1; d_gene: TRBD1; v_gene: TRBV6-5; CDR3nt: TGTGCCAGCAGCCGGGACAGGGGAAATCATGAGCAGTTCTTC; CDR3aa: CASSRDRGNHEQFF
abundance: NA; j_gene: TRBJ1-6; d_gene: TRBD1; v_gene: TRBV4-2; CDR3nt: TGTGCCAGCAGCCAAGAGCGGGACAGCGGAATCTCACCCCTCCACTTT; CDR3aa: CASSQERDSGISPLHF
abundance: NA; j_gene: TRBJ1-1; d_gene: TRBD1; v_gene: TRBV10-3; CDR3nt: TGTGCCGCCGGTGGCCGGACAGGGAACACTGAAGCTTTCTTT; CDR3aa: CAAGGRTGNTEAFF
abundance: NA; j_gene: TRBJ1-4; d_gene: TRBD1; v_gene: TRBV27; CDR3nt: TGTGCCAGCTCAACCTACGGGACAGGGGATGAAAAACTGTTTTTT; CDR3aa: CASSTYGTGDEKLFF
abundance: NA; j_gene: TRBJ2-2; d_gene: NA; v_gene: TRBV11-2; CDR3nt: TGTGCCAGCAGCTCCCCCAGGGGCGGGAGTGGTACCGGGGAGCTGTTTTTT; CDR3aa: CASSSPRGGSGTGELFF
abundance: NA; j_gene: TRBJ2-1; d_gene: TRBD2; v_gene: TRBV7-3; CDR3nt: TGTGCCAGCAGCTCCATAGCGGGAGGACACAATGAGCAGTTCTTC; CDR3aa: CASSSIAGGHNEQFF
abundance: NA; j_gene: TRBJ2-7; d_gene: NA; v_gene: TRBV28; CDR3nt: TGTGCCAGCAGTTTACAGGGTTTCGAGCAGTACTTC; CDR3aa: CASSLQGFEQYF
abundance: NA; j_gene: TRBJ2-1; d_gene: TRBD1; v_gene: TRBV18; CDR3nt: TGTGCCAGCTCAAGACCGGGACAGGTGACCTACAATGAGCAGTTCTTC; CDR3aa: CASSRPGQVTYNEQFF
abundance: NA; j_gene: TRBJ1-6; d_gene: NA; v_gene: TRBV28; CDR3nt: TGTGCCAGCAGTTTAGGTACAAATTCACCCCTCCACTTT; CDR3aa: CASSLGTNSPLHF
abundance: NA; j_gene: TRBJ1-1; d_gene: TRBD1; v_gene: TRBV5-1; CDR3nt: TGCGCCAGCAGCGCCGCGGACAGGGGGGCTAGGGCTGAAGCTTTCTTT; CDR3aa: CASSAADRGARAEAFF
abundance: NA; j_gene: TRBJ1-4; d_gene: NA; v_gene: TRBV18; CDR3nt: TGTGCCAGCTCACCACGAGTCGTTAATGAAAAACTGTTTTTT; CDR3aa: CASSPRVVNEKLFF
abundance: NA; j_gene: TRBJ2-7; d_gene: TRBD2; v_gene: TRBV6-1; CDR3nt: TGTGCCAGCAGTGAAATACTAGCGGGAGTCACCTCCTACGAGCAGTACTTC; CDR3aa: CASSEILAGVTSYEQYF
abundance: once; j_gene: TRBJ2-2; d_gene: NA; v_gene: TRBV7-9; CDR3nt: TGTGCCAGCAGCTTAGGGCAGAGTCCCACCGGGGAGCTGTTTTTT; CDR3aa: CASSLGQSPTGELFF
abundance: NA; j_gene: TRBJ2-2; d_gene: TRBD2; v_gene: TRBV7-3; CDR3nt: TGTGCCAGCCGCCGACTAGCGGGAGACACCGGGGAGCTGTTTTTT; CDR3aa: CASRRLAGDTGELFF
abundance: NA; j_gene: TRBJ2-5; d_gene: NA; v_gene: TRBV9; CDR3nt: TGTGCCAGCAGCGTAGAGGGCAGTGGGTACCAAGAGACCCAGTACTTC; CDR3aa: CASSVEGSGYQETQYF
abundance: NA; j_gene: TRBJ2-3; d_gene: NA; v_gene: TRBV9; CDR3nt: TGTGCCAGCAGCGCCCTAATCCCAGATACGCAGTATTTT; CDR3aa: CASSALIPDTQYF
abundance: few; j_gene: TRBJ1-1; d_gene: NA; v_gene: TRBV5-1; CDR3nt: TGCGCCAGCAGCTTTGATCGGAACACTGAAGCTTTCTTT; CDR3aa: CASSFDRNTEAFF
abundance: NA; j_gene: TRBJ1-2; d_gene: NA; v_gene: TRBV5-6; CDR3nt: TGTGCCAGCAGCTTATGGGCAGGGGCTAGACCTAACTATGGCTACACCTTC; CDR3aa: CASSLWAGARPNYGYTF
abundance: NA; j_gene: TRBJ2-1; d_gene: TRBD2; v_gene: TRBV18; CDR3nt: TGTGCCAGCTCCCCCCTGGGGAGCGGGAGAGGCAATGAGCAGTTCTTC; CDR3aa: CASSPLGSGRGNEQFF
abundance: NA; j_gene: TRBJ2-6; d_gene: NA; v_gene: TRBV5-1; CDR3nt: TGCGCCAGCAGCGTTCGGGTCGGGGCCAACGTCCTGACTTTC; CDR3aa: CASSVRVGANVLTF
abundance: NA; j_gene: TRBJ2-7; d_gene: NA; v_gene: TRBV5-1; CDR3nt: TGCGCCAGCAGCTTTGGCAACTCCTACGAGCAGTACTTC; CDR3aa: CASSFGNSYEQYF
abundance: NA; j_gene: TRBJ2-1; d_gene: TRBD2; v_gene: TRBV19; CDR3nt: TGTGCCAGTAGTGCAGCGGGAGTCTCCTACAATGAGCAGTTCTTC; CDR3aa: CASSAAGVSYNEQFF
abundance: NA; j_gene: TRBJ1-1; d_gene: NA; v_gene: TRBV18; CDR3nt: TGTGCCAGCTCCCAGGGACCGACGAACACTGAAGCTTTCTTT; CDR3aa: CASSQGPTNTEAFF
abundance: once; j_gene: TRBJ2-1; d_gene: TRBD1; v_gene: TRBV6-2/TRBV6-3; CDR3nt: TGTGCCAGCAGCTATGGACAGGGTAGCCCGTTCTTC; CDR3aa: CASSYGQGSPFF
abundance: NA; j_gene: TRBJ1-1; d_gene: NA; v_gene: TRBV29-1; CDR3nt: TGCAGCGTTGCCCCGACAGGTAACACTGAAGCTTTCTTT; CDR3aa: CSVAPTGNTEAFF